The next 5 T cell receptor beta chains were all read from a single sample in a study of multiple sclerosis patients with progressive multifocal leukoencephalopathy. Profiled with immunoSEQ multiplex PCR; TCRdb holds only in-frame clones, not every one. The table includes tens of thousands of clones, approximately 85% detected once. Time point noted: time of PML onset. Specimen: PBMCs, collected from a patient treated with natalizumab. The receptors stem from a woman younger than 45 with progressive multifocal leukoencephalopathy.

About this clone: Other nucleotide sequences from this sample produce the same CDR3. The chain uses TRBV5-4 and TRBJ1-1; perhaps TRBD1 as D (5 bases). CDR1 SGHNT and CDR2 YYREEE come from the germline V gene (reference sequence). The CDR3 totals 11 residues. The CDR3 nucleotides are TGTGTCCAGGGTGGGAACACTGAAGCTTTCTTT. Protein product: CVQGGNTEAFF. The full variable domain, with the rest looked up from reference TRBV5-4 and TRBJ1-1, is ETGVTQSPTHLIKTRGQQVTLRCSSQSGHNTVSWYQQALGQGPQFIFQYYREEENGRGNFPPRFSGLQFPNYSSELNVNALELDDSALYLCVQGGNTEAFFGQGTRLTVV.

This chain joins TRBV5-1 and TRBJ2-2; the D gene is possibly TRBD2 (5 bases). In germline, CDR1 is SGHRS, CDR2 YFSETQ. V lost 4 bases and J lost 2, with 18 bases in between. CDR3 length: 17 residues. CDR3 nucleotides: TGCGCCAGCAGCCCTCCGAACCGGACTGTAAACACCGGGGAGCTGTTTTTT. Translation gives CASSPPNRTVNTGELFF. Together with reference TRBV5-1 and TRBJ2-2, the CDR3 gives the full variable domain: KAGVTQTPRYLIKTRGQQVTLSCSPISGHRSVSWYQQTPGQGLQFLFEYFSETQRNKGNFPGRFSGRQFSNSRSEMNVSTLELGDSALYLCASSPPNRTVNTGELFFGEGSRLTVL.

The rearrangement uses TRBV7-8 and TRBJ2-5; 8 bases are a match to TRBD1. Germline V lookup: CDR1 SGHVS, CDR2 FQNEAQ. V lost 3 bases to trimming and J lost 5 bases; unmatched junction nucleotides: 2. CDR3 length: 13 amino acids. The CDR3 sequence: CASSLDRVETQYF. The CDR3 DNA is TGTGCCAGCAGCTTGGACAGGGTTGAGACCCAGTACTTC.

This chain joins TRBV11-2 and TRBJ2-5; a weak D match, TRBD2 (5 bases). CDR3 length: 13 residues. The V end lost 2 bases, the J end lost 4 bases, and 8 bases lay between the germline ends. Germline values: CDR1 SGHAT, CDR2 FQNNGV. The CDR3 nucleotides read TGTGCCAGCAGCTTACTCGAGGGAGAGACCCAGTACTTC. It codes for CASSLLEGETQYF.

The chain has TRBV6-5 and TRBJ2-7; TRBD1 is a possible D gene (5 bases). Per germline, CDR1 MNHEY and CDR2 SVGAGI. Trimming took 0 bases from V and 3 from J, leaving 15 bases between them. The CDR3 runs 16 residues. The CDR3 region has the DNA TGTGCCAGCAGTTACTCGGTGGAGACAGCCTTCTACGAGCAGTACTTC. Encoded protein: CASSYSVETAFYEQYF.